One sample yielded the 30 T cell receptor beta chains listed below, sequenced in a study of Ad26.COV2.S vaccination and SARS-CoV-2 variants. The assay was immunoSEQ multiplex PCR, and TCRdb's table has in-frame clones only and misses some. This table holds 300,000 to 400,000 clones, 85% to 90% found once. Regarding treatment: some 20 received Ad26.COV2.S at low or high dose, single or two shots; roughly five received placebo; per-sample allocation not given. It was on day 63 after the first vaccine or placebo injection that samples were taken. Material: peripheral blood, obtained in a trial of Ad26.COV2.S vaccine versus placebo. The receptors were gathered from a person between 18 and 65 years old who received the Ad26.COV2.S COVID-19 vaccine or a placebo.

The chain employs TRBV2 and TRBJ2-7; possible D gene TRBD1, 6 bases. Germline CDR1 SNHLY, CDR2 FYNNEI. V was trimmed by 6 bases and J by 3 bases, leaving 15 bases between them. This CDR3 spans 14 amino acids. CDR3 amino acids: CASSQTRGSYEQYV. The CDR3 DNA sequence: TGTGCCAGCAGCCAGACCAGGGGTAGCTACGAGCAGTACGTC.

The genes are TRBV29-1 and TRBJ2-2; D is uncertain. V lost 0 bases and J lost 2, with 7 bases in between. The germline V gene encodes CDR1 SQVTM and CDR2 ANQGSEA. The CDR3 spans 14 residues. The CDR3 nucleotides read TGCAGCGTTGAAGAGCCCCAAAACACCGGGGAGCTGTTTTTT. Translation: CSVEEPQNTGELFF.

V and J are TRBV14 and TRBJ2-5; D tentatively reads TRBD1 or TRBD2 (5 bases each). Between the trimmed V and J ends, which lost 4 bases and 4 bases, there was a span of 10 bases. From germline, CDR1 is SGHDN and CDR2 FVKESK. This CDR3 spans 13 amino acids. This CDR3 is CASSRDPTETQYF. The CDR3 DNA follows: TGTGCCAGCAGCCGGGACCCTACAGAGACCCAGTACTTC.

The V gene is TRBV29-1, the J gene TRBJ2-1; D is perhaps TRBD1 (5 bases). Germline V gives CDR1 SQVTM, CDR2 ANQGSEA. The CDR3 is made up of 14 amino acids. Trimming left V 2 bases short and J 7 bases short, with 15 bases between. CDR3: CSVENLGQLNEQFF. The CDR3 region has the DNA TGCAGCGTTGAAAATCTCGGACAATTGAATGAGCAGTTCTTC.

The chain recombines TRBV7-9 with TRBJ1-4, with 8 bases matching TRBD1. J was trimmed by 6 bases and V by 7 bases; bases with no gene match: 7. The CDR3 covers 14 residues. Germline lookup yields CDR1 SEHNR and CDR2 FQNEAQ (reference sequence). This CDR3 reads CASTKTGVDEKLFF. In nucleotides, the CDR3 is TGTGCCAGCACCAAGACAGGGGTAGATGAAAAACTGTTTTTT. The whole variable domain, filled in from reference TRBV7-9 and TRBJ1-4, reads DTGVSQNPRHKITKRGQNVTFRCDPISEHNRLYWYRQTLGQGPEFLTYFQNEAQLEKSRLLSDRFSAERPKGSFSTLEIQRTEQGDSAMYLCASTKTGVDEKLFFGSGTQLSVL.

This CDR3 reads CASSSSGGLLSGDTQYF. The CDR3 DNA reads as TGTGCCAGCAGCTCTAGCGGGGGGCTTTTATCGGGAGATACGCAGTATTTT. The gene calls are TRBV11-2 and TRBJ2-3; 11 bases fit TRBD2. CDR3 length: 17 amino acids. V lost 4 bases and J lost 5; bases outside the gene matches: 11. CDR1 SGHAT and CDR2 FQNNGV come from the germline V gene.

The genes are TRBV5-4 and TRBJ1-1; 8 nucleotides agree with TRBD1. With V trimmed by 0 bases and J by 1 base, 2 bases remained unmatched. Germline V gene lookup returns CDR1 SGHNT and CDR2 YYREEE (reference sequence). This CDR3 contains 15 residues. The CDR3 nucleotides are TGTGCCAGCAGCTTGGAAGGACAGGGGAACACTGAAGCTTTCTTT. Its translation is CASSLEGQGNTEAFF. The complete variable domain, with remaining parts taken from reference TRBV5-4 and TRBJ1-1, reads ETGVTQSPTHLIKTRGQQVTLRCSSQSGHNTVSWYQQALGQGPQFIFQYYREEENGRGNFPPRFSGLQFPNYSSELNVNALELDDSALYLCASSLEGQGNTEAFFGQGTRLTVV.

This clone has a single count. The genes are TRBV29-1 and TRBJ1-1; D remains unclear. The CDR3 runs 11 residues. V dropped 5 bases and J dropped 0 bases, with 4 bases sitting between them. Looked up from germline, CDR1 is SQVTM and CDR2 is ANQGSEA. In DNA, the CDR3 is TGCAGCGTTATCATGAACACTGAAGCTTTCTTT. Translating it yields CSVIMNTEAFF.

This clone was seen only a few times. This CDR3 is CASSRTGTPGANVLTF. In DNA form, the CDR3 reads TGTGCCAGTAGTCGGACAGGTACGCCTGGGGCCAACGTCCTGACTTTC. The rearrangement links TRBV19 to TRBJ2-6, with TRBD1 matching 7 bases. CDR3 length equals 16 residues. The J segment lost 2 bases and the V segment lost 5 bases, leaving 6 bases of the junction unmatched. Germline CDR1 LNHDA, CDR2 SQIVND (reference sequence).

This clone was counted a single time. V gene TRBV19 combines with J gene TRBJ2-1; the D call may be TRBD1 or TRBD2 (5 bases each). The CDR3 consists of 14 residues. CDR1 is LNHDA, CDR2 SQIVND, per germline (reference sequence). V lost 6 bases and J 3 bases, leaving 12 bases between the germline ends. The CDR3 sequence: CASSTGTVYNEQFF. The DNA of the CDR3 is TGTGCCAGTAGCACCGGGACCGTCTACAATGAGCAGTTCTTC.

The CDR3 sequence: CASRLGGTYTEAFF. The CDR3 DNA sequence: TGCGCCAGCAGGCTAGGGGGGACTTACACTGAAGCTTTCTTT. This chain links TRBV4-3 with TRBJ1-1, with a tentative D call TRBD1 (6 bases). The CDR3 runs 14 residues. V was pared by 6 bases and J by 3 bases, with 14 bases between. Germline V CDR1 and CDR2: LGHNA, YSLEER.

This rearrangement joins TRBV6-5 to TRBJ2-1; D unclear. The length of the CDR3 is 15 residues. The V gene's germline CDR1 is MNHEY and CDR2 SVGAGI. Trimming removed 6 bases from V and 0 bases from J, with 12 bases in between. Written as DNA, the CDR3 is TGTGCCAGCAGCCCCTTCTGGAGCTCCTACAATGAGCAGTTCTTC. This sequence encodes CASSPFWSSYNEQFF.

J is TRBJ2-3 and V is TRBV11-3, with D possibly TRBD2 on 5 matching bases. V was pared by 2 bases and J by 4 bases, with 7 bases between. From germline, CDR1 is SGHNT and CDR2 YENEEA. The CDR3 runs 13 residues. CDR3 nucleotides: TGTGCCAGCAGCTTAACGGGGTCAGATACGCAGTATTTT. Protein sequence: CASSLTGSDTQYF.

The gene calls are TRBV15 and TRBJ2-1; a weak D match, TRBD1 (6 bases). Germline-derived CDR1 and CDR2 are LNHNV and YYDKDF (reference sequence). The CDR3 sequence is 15 residues long. V was cut by 5 bases and J by 0 bases, with 11 bases left in between. The CDR3 here is CATSPRQVSYNEQFF. In DNA, the CDR3 is TGTGCCACCAGCCCCCGACAGGTCTCCTACAATGAGCAGTTCTTC.

As DNA, the CDR3 is TGTGCCAGCAGCCAAGCGGGTTCCAGCGCGACCCAGTACTTC. Translating it yields CASSQAGSSATQYF. J is TRBJ2-5 and V is TRBV14; no definite D call. The ends were cut back, 1 base at V and 7 bases at J, with 13 bases in the middle. The germline gives CDR1 SGHDN, CDR2 FVKESK. This CDR3 region has 14 residues.

This clone was observed a single time. The chain recombines TRBV4-3 with TRBJ2-1, with unresolved D. The V end was cut by 6 bases, the J end by 6 bases, with 18 bases between. CDR1 is LGHNA, CDR2 YSLEER, per germline. This CDR3 has 15 residues. The CDR3: CASRLGVGLRNEQFF. In DNA form, the CDR3 reads TGCGCCAGCAGGCTTGGGGTGGGCTTGCGCAATGAGCAGTTCTTC.

This chain uses TRBV5-6 with TRBJ2-1; 9 nucleotides match TRBD2. This CDR3 has 15 residues. V shed 2 bases and J 8 bases; nucleotides not matched to a gene: 8. CDR1 SGHDT and CDR2 YYEEEE come from the germline V gene. CDR3 sequence reads: CASSLWREGPHEQFF. CDR3 nucleotide sequence: TGTGCCAGCAGCTTATGGCGGGAGGGCCCCCATGAGCAGTTCTTC.

This clone appeared once. This chain links TRBV27 with TRBJ1-2; 8 bases align to TRBD1. The germline gives CDR1 MNHEY, CDR2 SMNVEV (reference sequence). V shed 4 bases, J shed 8 bases, and the junction held 3 bases outside the gene matches. The CDR3 has 12 amino acids. The CDR3 region is CASSSTGEGYTF. The CDR3 nucleotides read TGTGCCAGCAGTTCGACAGGGGAAGGCTACACCTTC.

The V and J genes are TRBV18 and TRBJ1-6; a weak D match, TRBD1 (5 bases). V was pared by 3 bases and J by 16 bases, with 16 bases between. The germline CDR1 and CDR2 sequences are KGHSH and LQKENI. This CDR3 has 13 residues. The CDR3 sequence: CASSPVGTAKLHF. The CDR3 nucleotides read TGTGCCAGCTCACCGGTGGGGACGGCGAAGCTCCACTTT. Drawing the rest from reference TRBV18 and TRBJ1-6, the complete variable domain is NAGVMQNPRHLVRRRGQEARLRCSPMKGHSHVYWYRQLPEEGLKFMVYLQKENIIDESGMPKERFSAEFPKEGPSILRIQQVVRGDSAAYFCASSPVGTAKLHFGNGTRLTVT.

This chain connects TRBV6-6 to TRBJ1-2; 7 nucleotides agree with TRBD1. Germline loops: CDR1 MNHNY, CDR2 SVGAGI (reference sequence). The trim removed 9 bases at V and 6 bases at J, leaving 4 bases unmatched. There are 11 residues in the CDR3. The chain's CDR3 is CASQGGNGYTF. The CDR3 nucleotides read TGTGCCAGTCAGGGGGGGAATGGCTACACCTTC.

The rearrangement joins TRBV2 to TRBJ1-1; D not resolved. Germline loops: CDR1 SNHLY, CDR2 FYNNEI. The CDR3 contains 13 residues. The V gene lost 8 bases and the J gene lost 0 bases, with 10 bases spanning the gap. The CDR3 coding sequence is TGTGCCAGCGCTATATCCTTGAACACTGAAGCTTTCTTT. Protein: CASAISLNTEAFF.

This chain uses TRBV6-5 with TRBJ1-4; the D gene is possibly TRBD1 (6 bases). V lost 5 bases to trimming and J lost 4 bases, with 11 bases between them. The germline gives CDR1 MNHEY, CDR2 SVGAGI. The CDR3 consists of 14 residues. The CDR3 bases are TGTGCCAGCAGTCCGGGGGGCAATAATGAAAAACTGTTTTTT. Protein sequence: CASSPGGNNEKLFF.

The chain combines TRBV7-9 with TRBJ2-1; 9 nucleotides align to TRBD1. J lost 7 bases, V lost 5 bases, and 3 bases had no gene match. Germline V gene lookup returns CDR1 SEHNR and CDR2 FQNEAQ (reference sequence). This CDR3 has 13 amino acids. Written as DNA, the CDR3 is TGTGCCAGCAGCCCCGGGACAGGGAATGAGCAGTTCTTC. Protein sequence: CASSPGTGNEQFF.

This rearrangement joins TRBV4-3 to TRBJ1-1; D is ambiguous. CDR1 and CDR2 (germline): LGHNA, YSLEER. The CDR3 length is 15 residues. V gave up 1 base and J gave up 7 bases, with 16 bases separating them. The CDR3 loop is CASSQVYGFVNEAFF. CDR3 sequence (DNA): TGCGCCAGCAGCCAAGTGTATGGGTTTGTGAATGAAGCTTTCTTT.

This rearrangement joins TRBV11-1 to TRBJ2-1, with no clear D. The V gene's germline CDR1 is SGHAT and CDR2 FQDESV (reference sequence). Between the trimmed V and J ends, which lost 4 bases and 8 bases, there was a span of 9 bases. The CDR3 runs 12 residues. CDR3 residues: CASSSKLDEQFF. CDR3 nucleotides: TGTGCCAGCAGCTCAAAACTGGATGAGCAGTTCTTC.

The rearrangement uses TRBV6-5 and TRBJ1-1, with D unresolved. V was cut by 2 bases and J by 5 bases, with 18 bases left in between. The CDR3 consists of 16 residues. Germline-derived CDR1 and CDR2 are MNHEY and SVGAGI. CDR3 sequence: CASSYLGYIPGTEAFF. CDR3 nucleotides: TGTGCCAGCAGTTACCTCGGGTACATTCCGGGGACTGAAGCTTTCTTT.

The rearrangement uses TRBV6-2 or TRBV6-3 and TRBJ2-4; D assignment may be TRBD1 or TRBD2 (5 bases each). This CDR3 is 14 amino acids long. Trimming pared 4 bases from V and 8 bases from J, leaving 15 bases between. Germline V CDR1 and CDR2: MNHEY, SVGEGT. For the CDR3, the DNA is TGTGCCAGCAGTTTCCAGGGACCAAAGGACATTCAGTACTTC. It translates to CASSFQGPKDIQYF.

To note about this clone: Other DNA sequences within the sample encode an identical CDR3. The chain couples TRBV5-1 to TRBJ1-2; D call uncertain. Germline assignment: CDR1 SGHRS and CDR2 YFSETQ. The length of the CDR3 is 13 residues. Trimming left V 0 bases short and J 4 bases short, with 7 bases between. This CDR3 reads CASSLDGSYGYTF. CDR3 bases: TGCGCCAGCAGCTTGGACGGGAGCTATGGCTACACCTTC.

The chain has TRBV23-1 and TRBJ2-7; D remains unclear. TRBV23-1 is sorted into the ORF group, with uncertain function. Trimming cost V 2 bases and J 5 bases, with 7 bases left between them. The CDR3 totals 12 residues. CDR3 protein: CASSQESNEQYV. CDR3 in DNA: TGCGCCAGCAGTCAAGAATCCAACGAGCAGTACGTC.

This clone was seen just once. This chain joins TRBV10-3 and TRBJ2-7; a weak D match, TRBD2 (5 bases). Deletions cut 0 bases from V and 7 bases from J, with 16 bases between. Germline V gene sequence: CDR1 ENHRY, CDR2 SYGVKD. The CDR3 is 15 amino acids. CDR3 DNA sequence: TGTGCCATCAGTGAGTCGAACGGTACCCCGGGGGAGCAGTACTTC. Protein sequence: CAISESNGTPGEQYF.